This TCR beta chain is from a study of blood T cell repertoires in COVID-19. This CDR3 contains 15 residues. Germline V CDR1 and CDR2: LNHDA, SQIVND (reference sequence). Trimming left V 1 base short and J 1 base short, with 10 bases between. TCRdb keeps only in-frame clones here, not all; method: immunoSEQ multiplex PCR. Of approximately 200,000 clones in the sample, roughly 87% are singletons; the top ten hold 2% to 2.5%. The sample was PBMCs or T cells enriched from blood (not recorded which). This chain links TRBV19 with TRBJ2-5, with D unclear. The TCR comes from a woman aged 25 to 39 who had recovered from COVID-19. CDR3 coding DNA: TGTGCCAGTAGTATAGTCGAGGTTGGCCAAGAGACCCAGTACTTC. Protein product: CASSIVEVGQETQYF.